These 17 T cell receptor beta chains share one sample of origin, sequenced in a study of CD8 T cells in ankylosing spondylitis. The study's findings and limits: Ankylosing spondylitis blood appeared to be characterized by a TCR beta motif of under 10 highly homologous variants.

No antigen is known for these receptors. TCRdb recomputed calls from the 5' RACE reads with MiXCR, one row per CDR3 protein. The data contain 400,000 to 450,000 distinct CDR3 sequences, roughly 18% of them singletons. The sample taken for sequencing was blood, either unsorted or a sorted T cell fraction (not recorded which). These receptors all stem from a male donor with ankylosing spondylitis.

The rearrangement links TRBV20-1 to TRBJ1-5; D is unclear. This CDR3 is 15 amino acids long. Germline V gene sequence: CDR1 DFQATT, CDR2 SNEGSKA (reference sequence). V lost 3 bases and J lost 2, with 14 bases in between. CDR3 sequence: CSASDAGKGNQPQHF. Here the CDR3 DNA reads TGCAGTGCTAGCGATGCGGGCAAGGGCAATCAGCCCCAGCATTTT.

In its sample, this clonotype was seen a few times. This chain connects TRBV12-3 or TRBV12-4 to TRBJ2-5, with 9 bases aligning to TRBD2. J gave up 5 bases and V 2 bases, and 6 bases lay outside the gene matches. CDR3 length: 15 amino acids. The CDR3 DNA sequence: TGTGCCAGCAGTTTAAGGCTAGCGGGATCGGAGACCCAGTACTTC. Translated, it gives CASSLRLAGSETQYF.

V is TRBV5-1 and J is TRBJ2-3; either TRBD1 or TRBD2 may fit D (5 bases each). The CDR3 spans 16 residues. The germline gives CDR1 SGHRS, CDR2 YFSETQ. Between the trimmed V and J ends, which lost 4 bases and 1 base, there was a span of 16 bases. The CDR3 region has the DNA TGCGCCAGCAGCCCGGGACGGATTGGAGGCACAGATACGCAGTATTTT. Its protein product is CASSPGRIGGTDTQYF.

This clonotype was counted many times. The chain links TRBV29-1 to TRBJ2-1; possibly TRBD1 for D (7 bases). The V end was cut by 6 bases, the J end by 8 bases, with 20 bases between. The CDR3 covers 14 residues. CDR1 is SQVTM, CDR2 ANQGSEA, per germline. As DNA, the CDR3 is TGCAGCGTCCAGGGGGGCAGGGGCAGCGATGAGCAGTTCTTC. Protein: CSVQGGRGSDEQFF.

This clonotype has a count of ten or more. The rearrangement links TRBV12-3 or TRBV12-4 to TRBJ2-2; 7 nucleotides match TRBD1. CDR3 length: 15 amino acids. V was pared by 4 bases and J by 0 bases, with 2 bases of the junction left unmatched. The CDR3 DNA is TGTGCCAGCAGTTCTGACAGGGCGAACACCGGGGAGCTGTTTTTT. As protein: CASSSDRANTGELFF.

The chain has TRBV28 and TRBJ2-7; D remains ambiguous. Per the germline V gene, CDR1 is MDHEN and CDR2 is SYDVKM. Trimming pared 3 bases from V and 5 bases from J, leaving 17 bases between. The CDR3 sequence is 15 residues long. The CDR3 coding sequence is TGTGCCAGCAGTTTCTGGAGACAAGATGAAAACGAGCAGTACTTC. The encoded protein is CASSFWRQDENEQYF.

The sample holds many counts of this clonotype. This rearrangement joins TRBV27 to TRBJ2-7; D is possibly TRBD1 (5 bases). The germline V gene encodes CDR1 MNHEY and CDR2 SMNVEV (reference sequence). The CDR3 consists of 12 residues. Between the trimmed V and J ends, which lost 9 bases and 6 bases, there was a span of 15 bases. CDR3 coding DNA: TGTGCCAGTTCTAATCAGGGAACCGAGCAGTACTTC. Translating gives CASSNQGTEQYF.

This clonotype was seen repeatedly, ten times or more. The chain has TRBV12-3 or TRBV12-4 and TRBJ2-1, with TRBD2 matching 10 bases. The ends lost 4 bases at V and 0 bases at J; junction bases unmatched: 0. This CDR3 has 15 residues. In nucleotides, the CDR3 is TGTGCCAGCAGTTCTAGCGGGAGCTCCTACAATGAGCAGTTCTTC. It is translated as CASSSSGSSYNEQFF.

The chain combines TRBV20-1 with TRBJ1-1; 10 nucleotides align to TRBD1. The V segment lost 3 bases and the J segment 5 bases; nucleotides outside the gene matches: 6. The CDR3 has 14 residues. Germline V gives CDR1 DFQATT, CDR2 SNEGSKA (reference sequence). CDR3 nucleotides: TGCAGTGCTAGGGGGACAGGGGTGGGGACTGAAGCTTTCTTT. Translating gives CSARGTGVGTEAFF.

This clonotype was observed a few times. The rearrangement uses TRBV6-1 and TRBJ2-7, with 14 positions matching TRBD2. Germline V lookup: CDR1 MNHNS, CDR2 SASEGT. Trimming removed 4 bases from V and 4 bases from J; junction bases left unmatched: 6. The CDR3 totals 16 residues. For the CDR3, the DNA is TGTGCCAGCAGTGCCACAGGGACTAGCGGGAGTTACGAGCAGTACTTC. It translates to CASSATGTSGSYEQYF.

The chain recombines TRBV20-1 with TRBJ1-6; D ambiguous. The length of the CDR3 is 15 residues. The germline V gene has CDR1 DFQATT and CDR2 SNEGSKA (reference sequence). V was trimmed by 0 bases and J by 6 bases, leaving 12 bases between them. The CDR3 DNA is TGCAGTGCTAGAGATAGCCGGGTCGGTAATTCACCCCTCCACTTT. Protein product: CSARDSRVGNSPLHF.

The chain is built from TRBV20-1 and TRBJ1-4; TRBD1 agrees at 8 bases. V lost 6 bases and J lost 3; bases outside the gene matches: 3. The CDR3 covers 13 residues. From germline, CDR1 is DFQATT and CDR2 SNEGSKA (reference sequence). In DNA form, the CDR3 reads TGCAGTGCCCCGGGACAGGCTAATGAAAAACTGTTTTTT. This translates into CSAPGQANEKLFF.

The chain has TRBV30 and TRBJ2-1; D is unresolved. V dropped 3 bases and J dropped 9 bases, with 15 bases sitting between them. The CDR3 is 13 residues long. Germline loops: CDR1 GTSNPN, CDR2 SVGIG (reference sequence). The DNA of the CDR3 is TGTGCCTGGAGGGCAGCGAAGCAAGGTGAGCAGTTCTTC. Its translation: CAWRAAKQGEQFF.

The gene calls are TRBV27 and TRBJ2-3, with TRBD2 as a possible D gene (7 bases). V lost 4 bases to trimming and J lost 6 bases, with 17 bases between them. The CDR3 loop spans 15 amino acids. CDR1 and CDR2 (germline): MNHEY, SMNVEV (reference sequence). CDR3: CASSWGGGREDTQYF. The CDR3, as DNA: TGTGCCAGCAGTTGGGGGGGCGGCAGGGAGGATACGCAGTATTTT.

The rearrangement links TRBV3-1 to TRBJ2-7; D not resolved. Trimming cost V 5 bases and J 2 bases, with 13 bases left between them. The CDR3 runs to 14 residues. Per the germline V gene, CDR1 is LGHDT and CDR2 is YNNKEL (reference sequence). The CDR3 bases are TGTGCCAGCAGCTTCCACCGGGTGCCCTACGAGCAGTACTTC. Translating gives CASSFHRVPYEQYF.

This clonotype was seen only once. V usage is TRBV7-3 and J usage is TRBJ2-7; 7 bases are a match to TRBD1. CDR1 and CDR2 from the germline V gene are SGHTA and FQGTGA. This CDR3 spans 14 amino acids. The V gene end was trimmed by 1 base and the J gene end by 3 bases; junction bases not matched to a gene: 3. The chain's CDR3 is CASSLKGAGYEQYF. CDR3 DNA sequence: TGTGCCAGCAGCTTAAAGGGGGCAGGCTACGAGCAGTACTTC.

Many counts were recorded for this clonotype. The chain uses TRBV10-3 and TRBJ2-7, with TRBD1 matching 7 bases. The ends lost 6 bases at V and 4 bases at J; junction bases unmatched: 6. The CDR3 has 13 amino acids. Germline V lookup: CDR1 ENHRY, CDR2 SYGVKD. The CDR3 DNA is TGTGCCATCAGCCCGACAGGGCGATACGAGCAGTACTTC. It translates to CAISPTGRYEQYF.